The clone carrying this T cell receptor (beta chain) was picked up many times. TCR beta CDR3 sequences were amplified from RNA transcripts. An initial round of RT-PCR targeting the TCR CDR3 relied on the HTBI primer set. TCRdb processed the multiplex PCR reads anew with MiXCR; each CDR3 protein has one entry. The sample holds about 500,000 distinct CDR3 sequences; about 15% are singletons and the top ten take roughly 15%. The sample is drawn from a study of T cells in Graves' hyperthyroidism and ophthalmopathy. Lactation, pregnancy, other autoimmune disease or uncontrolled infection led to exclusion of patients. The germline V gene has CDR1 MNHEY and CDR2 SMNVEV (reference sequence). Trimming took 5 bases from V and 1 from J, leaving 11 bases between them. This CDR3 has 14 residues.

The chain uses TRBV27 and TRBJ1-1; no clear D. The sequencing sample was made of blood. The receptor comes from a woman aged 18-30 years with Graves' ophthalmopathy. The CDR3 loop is CASSNRRGNTEAFF. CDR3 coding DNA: TGTGCCAGCAGTAATAGACGGGGGAACACTGAAGCTTTCTTT.